One TCR beta chain is described in this entry. The data belong to a study of blood T cell repertoires in COVID-19. At the level of the study: Samples taken during acute and convalescent COVID-19 were collected in the United States, Italy and Spain.

Repertoires were generated with immunoSEQ multiplex PCR, while TCRdb's copy carries only in-frame clones and drops some. Found here are around 170,000 clones, around 83% of them singletons; the top ten hold about 6%. This CDR3 has 15 residues. Germline V gene data show CDR1 as LGHNA and CDR2 as YNFKEQ. V lost 0 bases to trimming and J lost 12 bases; unmatched junction nucleotides: 11. This TCR was recovered from a woman in her thirties or forties with acute or convalescent COVID-19. V usage is TRBV4-2 and J usage is TRBJ2-1, with 7 bases lining up with TRBD1. The sample comprised peripheral blood. The CDR3 protein is CASSQETGPGYVQFF. CDR3 DNA: TGTGCCAGCAGCCAAGAGACAGGGCCTGGATATGTGCAGTTCTTC.